The present TCR beta chain was sequenced within a study of blood T cell repertoires in COVID-19. Study at large: COVID-19 samples, acute and convalescent, were from the United States, Italy and Spain. From T cells, B-cell-depleted T cells, or PBMCs came the material, which was cDNA or gDNA.

This clone was recorded a few times. Authors' processing steps: Nucleated cell counts were estimated from reference gene primer amplification. Assay used: immunoSEQ multiplex PCR; TCRdb lists only in-frame clones, some missing. The DNA was the basis for D and trimming; V, J and clone size are from that table. The sample consists of approximately 150,000 clones, around four fifths of them appearing once. The clonotype originates from a man in his sixties or seventies who had recovered from COVID-19. The sample comprised peripheral blood.

This CDR3 reads CASSLVQGHGYTF. CDR3 coding DNA: TGTGCCAGCAGTCTCGTACAGGGCCACGGCTACACCTTC. The V and J genes are TRBV12-3 or TRBV12-4 and TRBJ1-2; D is perhaps TRBD1 (6 bases). V was shortened by 5 bases and J by 8 bases, with 15 bases between the two germline ends. The CDR3 sequence is 13 residues long.